The 14 T cell receptor beta chains presented below share a single source sample, sequenced in a study of CD8+CD57+ T cells in acquired aplastic anemia. Genomic DNA was employed as the template in profiling TCR beta VDJ and CDR3. TCRdb recomputed calls from the reads with MiXCR, one row per CDR3 protein. The sample holds 200,000 to 250,000 distinct CDR3 sequences, 47% seen once. Patients included in sequencing had previously demonstrated CD8+CD57+ cell expansion by flow cytometry. The sequenced material came from sorted CD4+, CD8+, or CD8+CD57+ T cells (not recorded which) from PBMCs. The source is a human donor with aplastic anemia.

A few counts support this clonotype. This chain uses TRBV27 with TRBJ1-6, with 7 positions matching TRBD1. Germline V gene sequence: CDR1 MNHEY, CDR2 SMNVEV (reference sequence). With V trimmed by 6 bases and J by 5 bases, 10 bases remained unmatched. This CDR3 is 16 amino acids long. This CDR3 is CASSVTHRGNNSPLHF. DNA of the CDR3: TGTGCCAGCAGCGTAACCCACAGGGGAAATAATTCACCCCTCCACTTT.

This clonotype was found many times. The CDR3 is CASSPPRVGRRNTEAFF. The CDR3, as DNA: TGTGCCAGCAGCCCACCCCGTGTTGGACGGAGGAACACTGAAGCTTTCTTT. V is TRBV7-9 and J is TRBJ1-1; the D is unclear. The CDR3 is made up of 17 amino acids. V lost 5 bases and J 1 base, leaving 20 bases between the germline ends. Germline-derived CDR1 and CDR2 are SEHNR and FQNEAQ (reference sequence).

This clonotype was seen ten or more times. V is TRBV29-1 and J is TRBJ2-7; TRBD1 matches 7 bases. The length of the CDR3 is 13 residues. CDR1 is SQVTM, CDR2 ANQGSEA, per germline. V lost 6 bases to trimming and J lost 2 bases; unmatched junction nucleotides: 7. CDR3 nucleotides: TGCAGCGTAATGACAGGGACCACCTACGAGCAGTACTTC. Its protein product is CSVMTGTTYEQYF.

This clonotype was seen a handful of times. The rearrangement joins TRBV29-1 to TRBJ2-5; D is uncertain. The CDR3 runs 11 residues. The germline V and J ends were trimmed by 8 bases and 4 bases, with 11 bases remaining between them. The germline V gene has CDR1 SQVTM and CDR2 ANQGSEA. This CDR3 is CSLEVGETQYF. In DNA form, the CDR3 reads TGCAGCTTAGAAGTCGGAGAGACCCAGTACTTC.

The chain is built from TRBV5-1 and TRBJ1-1; 8 bases match TRBD1. The trim removed 4 bases at V and 10 bases at J, leaving 9 bases unmatched. The CDR3 runs 13 residues. Looked up from germline, CDR1 is SGHRS and CDR2 is YFSETQ. DNA for the CDR3: TGCGCCAGCAGCCTGGACAGGGTGGAAGCAGCTTTCTTT. It translates to CASSLDRVEAAFF.

The rearrangement links TRBV2 to TRBJ2-5; TRBD2 matches 11 bases. The ends lost 6 bases at V and 4 bases at J; junction bases unmatched: 13. This CDR3 spans 17 amino acids. Germline CDR1 reads SNHLY; CDR2 reads FYNNEI. The CDR3: CASRWLAGGPGGETQYF. The CDR3 DNA reads TGTGCCAGCAGATGGCTAGCGGGGGGACCTGGGGGAGAGACCCAGTACTTC.

The CDR3 protein is CASSMGTKSNEQFF. The CDR3 bases are TGTGCCAGTAGTATGGGGACTAAAAGCAATGAGCAGTTCTTC. V is TRBV7-8 and J is TRBJ2-7; TRBD2 matches at 7 bases. The DNA end favors TRBJ2-1, so the J call may be wrong. Germline V gene data show CDR1 as SGHVS and CDR2 as FQNEAQ. CDR3 length equals 14 residues.

This sequence joins TRBV27 and TRBJ2-7; TRBD2 matches at 11 bases. This CDR3 comprises 14 residues. Trimming took 5 bases from V and 4 from J; bases not matched to a gene: 4. In germline, CDR1 is MNHEY, CDR2 SMNVEV (reference sequence). CDR3 coding DNA: TGTGCCAGCAGTCCGGGACTAGCGGTGTACGAGCAGTACTTC. Amino acids: CASSPGLAVYEQYF.

This clonotype came up many times. The V call is TRBV20-1, the J call TRBJ2-3; the D gene is possibly TRBD1 (6 bases). The V gene lost 0 bases and the J gene lost 5 bases, with 9 bases spanning the gap. The CDR3 totals 13 residues. CDR1 DFQATT and CDR2 SNEGSKA come from the germline V gene (reference sequence). The CDR3 sequence: CSARDRRGDTQYF. CDR3 coding DNA: TGCAGTGCTAGAGACCGCAGGGGAGATACGCAGTATTTT.

This chain joins TRBV10-1 and TRBJ2-7, with a possible D match to TRBD1 (6 bases). There are 14 residues in the CDR3. V gave up 3 bases and J gave up 4 bases, with 13 bases separating them. The germline CDR1 and CDR2 sequences are WNHNN and SYGVQD (reference sequence). The CDR3 nucleotides are TGCGCCAGCAGTGATGGCGGACAGAGGTACGAGCAGTACTTC. It translates to CASSDGGQRYEQYF.

This clonotype was detected many times. The V and J genes are TRBV9 and TRBJ1-1; 9 nucleotides match TRBD1. V shed 7 bases, J shed 4 bases, and the junction held 11 bases outside the gene matches. Germline assignment: CDR1 SGDLS and CDR2 YYNGEE. The CDR3 runs 15 residues. CDR3 protein: CASGRKDRGGTEAFF. In DNA, the CDR3 is TGTGCCAGCGGAAGGAAGGACAGGGGAGGCACTGAAGCTTTCTTT.

This chain connects TRBV10-3 to TRBJ1-3, with D possibly matching TRBD1 (6 bases). The V gene lost 4 bases and the J gene lost 4 bases, with 11 bases spanning the gap. The length of the CDR3 is 14 residues. The germline V gene has CDR1 ENHRY and CDR2 SYGVKD. The CDR3 nucleotides read TGTGCCATCAGTGTGGCAGGGACAGGAAACACCATATATTTT. It specifies CAISVAGTGNTIYF.

This clonotype was seen at least ten times. V and J are TRBV20-1 and TRBJ2-1; the D is unclear. Germline values: CDR1 DFQATT, CDR2 SNEGSKA (reference sequence). This CDR3 spans 13 amino acids. V dropped 5 bases and J dropped 9 bases, with 17 bases sitting between them. The CDR3 here is CSAGKPQRSEQFF. CDR3 sequence (DNA): TGCAGTGCTGGGAAGCCCCAGAGGAGTGAGCAGTTCTTC.

Concerning this clonotype: Given a much more abundant clone one base away, this may be a read error. V usage is TRBV6-1 and J usage is TRBJ1-6; possibly TRBD1 for D (5 bases). Looked up from germline, CDR1 is MNHNS and CDR2 is SASEGT. The CDR3 consists of 16 residues. CDR3 residues: CASSEWGNPLNSPPHF. The CDR3 DNA follows: TGTGCCAGCAGTGAATGGGGGAATCCTCTAAATTCACCCCCCCACTTT.